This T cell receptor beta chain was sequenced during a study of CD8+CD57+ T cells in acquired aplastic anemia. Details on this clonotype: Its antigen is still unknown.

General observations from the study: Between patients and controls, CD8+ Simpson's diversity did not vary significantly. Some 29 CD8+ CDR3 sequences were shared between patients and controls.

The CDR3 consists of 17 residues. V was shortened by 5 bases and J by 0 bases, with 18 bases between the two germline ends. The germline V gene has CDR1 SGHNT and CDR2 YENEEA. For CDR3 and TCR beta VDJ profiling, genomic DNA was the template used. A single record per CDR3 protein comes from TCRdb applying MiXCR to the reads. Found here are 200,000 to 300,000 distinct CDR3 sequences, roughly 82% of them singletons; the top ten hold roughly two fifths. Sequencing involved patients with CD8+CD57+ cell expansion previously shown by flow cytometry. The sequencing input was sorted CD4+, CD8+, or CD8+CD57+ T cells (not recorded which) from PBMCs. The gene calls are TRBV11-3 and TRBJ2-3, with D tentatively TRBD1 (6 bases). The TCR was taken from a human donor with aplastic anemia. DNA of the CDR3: TGTGCCAGCAGCGAAGGACAGACAGACCCTAGCACAGATACGCAGTATTTT. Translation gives CASSEGQTDPSTDTQYF.